This T cell receptor beta chain was identified during a study of response to subunit inactivated influenza vaccine. One entry per CDR3 protein, called by TCRdb with MiXCR from the RT-PCR reads. This sample has 530,000 or so distinct CDR3 sequences, with roughly 25% found just once. This clonotype came up once. No antigen is known for it. The CDR3 contains 15 residues. Looked up from germline, CDR1 is ENHRY and CDR2 is SYGVKD. Trimming removed 6 bases at V and 9 bases at J, with 18 bases between. Study results and limitations: Each seasonal flu vaccination may recruit only limited new T cells, authors suggested.

The receptor comes from a man aged 50-60 years who received an inactivated influenza vaccine. Here the sequenced sample was CD4+ T cells sorted from PBMCs, taken 4 to 6 days after vaccination. The rearrangement links TRBV10-3 to TRBJ1-6, with a tentative D call TRBD1 (5 bases). CDR3 residues: CAIRGVGAGVSPLHF. CDR3 DNA sequence: TGTGCCATCAGGGGCGTTGGGGCCGGAGTTTCACCCCTCCACTTT.